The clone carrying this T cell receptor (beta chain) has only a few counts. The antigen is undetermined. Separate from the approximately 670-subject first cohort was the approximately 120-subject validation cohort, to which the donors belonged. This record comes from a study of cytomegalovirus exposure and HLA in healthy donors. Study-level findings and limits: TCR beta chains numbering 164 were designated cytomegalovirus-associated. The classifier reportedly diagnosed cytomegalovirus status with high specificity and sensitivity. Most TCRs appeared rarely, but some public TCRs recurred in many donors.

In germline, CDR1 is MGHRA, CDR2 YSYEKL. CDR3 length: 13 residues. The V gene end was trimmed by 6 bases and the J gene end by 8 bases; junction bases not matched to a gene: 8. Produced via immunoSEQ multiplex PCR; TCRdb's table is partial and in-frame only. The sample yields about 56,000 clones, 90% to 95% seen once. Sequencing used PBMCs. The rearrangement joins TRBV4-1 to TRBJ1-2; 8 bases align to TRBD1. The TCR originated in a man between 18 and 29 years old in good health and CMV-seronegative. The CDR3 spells CASRETGGRGYTF. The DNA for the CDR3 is TGCGCCAGCAGAGAAACAGGGGGTAGAGGCTACACCTTC.